The clone carrying this TCR beta chain was recorded once. The antigen remains undetermined. This sample is drawn from a study of shared clonotypes between healthy human individuals. Study-level results: About 5% of naive CD4 clonotypes were common to a handful of donors. Clonotypes not shared had lower generation probabilities than those common to all four donors.

Sequencing was at deep level. Profiled with immunoSEQ multiplex PCR; TCRdb holds only in-frame clones, not every one. The sample lists a few million clones, around 90% occurring once. Germline CDR1 reads SQVTM; CDR2 reads ANQGSEA. The CDR3 covers 14 residues. Trimming cost V 1 base and J 4 bases, with 11 bases left between them. The rearrangement links TRBV29-1 to TRBJ2-1; no clear D gene. The source is a man between 18 and 29 years old in good health. The sequenced sample was naive CD4+ T cells sorted from blood. Subset of the sample: CD45RA+ positively selected. The CDR3 protein is CSVEAGFKYNEQFF. The DNA for the CDR3 is TGCAGCGTTGAAGCCGGGTTCAAATACAATGAGCAGTTCTTC.